This TCR beta chain came from a study of OX40 agonist ivuxolimab in advanced cancers. Findings and limits, study-wide: Partial responders at 0.1-3.0 mg/kg had among the lowest clonal expansion. More expanded clones were found, on average, in CD8+ than in CD4+ T cells.

Of note for this clone: Its antigen is currently unknown.

Trimming removed 6 bases from V and 7 bases from J, with 18 bases in between. The CDR3 runs to 15 residues. The germline CDR1 and CDR2 sequences are SEHNR and FQNEAQ (reference sequence). Clones were read by immunoSEQ multiplex PCR, and TCRdb kept only the in-frame ones, dropping some. The data show 75,000 to 90,000 clones, about 86% seen once. This chain uses TRBV7-9 with TRBJ1-4; maybe TRBD1 (6 bases). The TCR comes from an adult with an advanced solid tumor such as melanoma, head and neck, liver or kidney cancer. This specimen consisted of CD4+ or CD8+ T cells sorted from blood, obtained in a trial of the OX40 agonist ivuxolimab. Written as DNA, the CDR3 is TGTGCCAGCAGTTCTGGGGACACTCGGCGTGAAAAACTGTTTTTT. It encodes CASSSGDTRREKLFF.